The source of this TCR beta chain is a study of Graves' ophthalmopathy and Graves' hyperthyroidism. Findings of the study overall: In predicting ophthalmopathy progression, the model reached 70.59% sensitivity and 72.22% specificity. With about 88% sensitivity and more than 75% specificity, a 13-signature model separated ophthalmopathy from stable hyperthyroidism.

Amplification of TCR beta CDR3 regions used RNA transcripts. Second-round multiplex PCR followed a first-round RT-PCR using HTBI primers. One entry per CDR3 protein results from TCRdb running MiXCR on the multiplex PCR reads. The sample yields around 1,200,000 distinct CDR3 sequences, 35% to 40% seen once. This clonotype occurred once. Its matching antigen is unknown. Patients in the hyperthyroidism group, adults aged 18 to 65, were newly diagnosed, under 2 months' duration. The germline gives CDR1 ENHRY, CDR2 SYGVKD. V was clipped by 6 bases and J by 2 bases; unmatched bases: 5. This CDR3 is 15 amino acids long.

The sequencing input was peripheral blood or thyroid tissue (not recorded which). The gene calls are TRBV10-3 and TRBJ2-7; 12 bases are shared with TRBD1. The source is an adult man with Graves' hyperthyroidism. CDR3 coding DNA: TGTGCCATCAGGACGGGACAGGGGGCGGCCTACGAGCAGTACTTC. It codes for CAIRTGQGAAYEQYF.